The next 4 T cell receptor beta chains were all read from a single sample in a study of regulatory T cells in long-lasting Graves disease. Described time point: newly diagnosed GD, antithyroid drugs for less than 3 months. TCR sequences were obtained from RNA taken from PBMCs. Arm-PCR of CDR3 regions and iRepertoire HTBI primers were the basis on which TCR beta libraries were built. TCRdb re-called the multiplex PCR reads through MiXCR, storing one row per CDR3 protein. The sample has around 470,000 distinct CDR3 sequences; 12% to 15% are singletons. These same records also appear under a second study, on T cells in Graves' hyperthyroidism and ophthalmopathy.

Material: peripheral blood mononuclear cells (PBMCs), obtained at new diagnosis, from a patient treated with antithyroid drugs. Source of these receptors: a woman between 50 and 59 years old with Graves disease.

In this sample, this clonotype turned up many times. The rearrangement uses TRBV7-2 and TRBJ2-7, with D perhaps matching TRBD1 or TRBD2 (5 bases each). Trimming pared 5 bases from V and 1 base from J, leaving 12 bases between. The germline V gene encodes CDR1 SGHTA and CDR2 FQGNSA. The CDR3 runs to 14 residues. Here the CDR3 DNA reads TGTGCCAGCAGCCAAAGTGGGGGTTCCTACGAGCAGTACTTC. Its protein is CASSQSGGSYEQYF.

This clonotype was detected many times. The chain employs TRBV2 and TRBJ2-2; no firm D call. The CDR3 totals 14 residues. CDR1 SNHLY and CDR2 FYNNEI come from the germline V gene. The V end lost 8 bases, the J end lost 1 base, and 11 bases lay between the germline ends. The DNA of the CDR3 is TGTGCCAGCCGCTTTGGACGGAACACCGGGGAGCTGTTTTTT. Its protein is CASRFGRNTGELFF.

This sequence joins TRBV5-1 and TRBJ2-7; the D is unclear. Trimming removed 4 bases at V and 4 bases at J, with 15 bases between. The CDR3 is 14 residues long. Germline V gives CDR1 SGHRS, CDR2 YFSETQ. The CDR3 spells CASSQTNPPYEQYF. CDR3 nucleotides: TGCGCCAGCAGCCAGACAAACCCCCCTTACGAGCAGTACTTC.

The V call is TRBV20-1, the J call TRBJ2-1; unclear D gene. The germline V gene has CDR1 DFQATT and CDR2 SNEGSKA (reference sequence). The CDR3 totals 10 residues. Trimming pared 6 bases from V and 5 bases from J, leaving 5 bases between. The CDR3 bases are TGCAGTGCGGCAGACAATGAGCAGTTCTTC. Protein sequence: CSAADNEQFF.